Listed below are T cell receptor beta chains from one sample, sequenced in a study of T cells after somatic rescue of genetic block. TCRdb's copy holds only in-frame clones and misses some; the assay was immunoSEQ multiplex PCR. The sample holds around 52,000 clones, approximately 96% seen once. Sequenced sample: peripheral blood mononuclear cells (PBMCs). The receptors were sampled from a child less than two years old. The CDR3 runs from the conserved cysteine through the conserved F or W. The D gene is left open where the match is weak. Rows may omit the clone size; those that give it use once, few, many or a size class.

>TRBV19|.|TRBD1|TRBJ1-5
TGTGCCAGTAGTATAGAGGCAGGGGGCCAGCCCCAGCATTTT
CASSIEAGGQPQHF
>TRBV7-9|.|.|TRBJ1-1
TGTGCCAGCAGCCAAGGGGGGACTGAAGCTTTCTTT
CASSQGGTEAFF
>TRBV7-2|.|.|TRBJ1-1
TGTGCCAGCAGCGAAGAGTGGGCTGAAGCTTTCTTT
CASSEEWAEAFF
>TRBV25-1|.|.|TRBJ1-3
TGTGCCAGCAGTGTATCCGCTGGAAACACCATATATTTT
CASSVSAGNTIYF
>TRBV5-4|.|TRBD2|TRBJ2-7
TGTGCCAGCACCTTGGGTGGAGCGGGGACCTACGAGCAGTACTTC
CASTLGGAGTYEQYF
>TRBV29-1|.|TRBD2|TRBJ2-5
TGCAGCGCCACTAGCGGCCAAGAGACCCAGTACTTC
CSATSGQETQYF
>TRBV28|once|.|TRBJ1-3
TGTGCCAGCAGTATTGAGAGGGCTTACTCTGGAAACACCATATATTTT
CASSIERAYSGNTIYF
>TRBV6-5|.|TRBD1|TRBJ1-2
TGTGCCAGCAGTTTGGGACAGTCTGGCTACACCTTC
CASSLGQSGYTF
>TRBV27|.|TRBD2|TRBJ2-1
TGTGCCAGCAGTAGCGGGAGGGCCAATGAGCAGTTCTTC
CASSSGRANEQFF
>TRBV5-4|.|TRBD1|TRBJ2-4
TGTGCCAGCAGCCCGGACAGGGAAAACATTCAGTACTTC
CASSPDRENIQYF
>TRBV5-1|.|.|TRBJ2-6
TGCGCCAGCAGCTTTGGGGGGTTGGCTGGGGCCAACGTCCTGACTTTC
CASSFGGLAGANVLTF
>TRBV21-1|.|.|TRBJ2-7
TGTGCCAGCAGCCTCCCCCGCTCCTACGAGCAGTACTTC
CASSLPRSYEQYF
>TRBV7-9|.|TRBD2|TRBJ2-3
TGTGCCAGCAGCCCGGGACTAGCGGGGGGCACAGATACGCAGTATTTT
CASSPGLAGGTDTQYF
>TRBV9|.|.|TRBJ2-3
TGTGCCAGCAGCGTAGACGGGCCAGATACGCAGTATTTT
CASSVDGPDTQYF
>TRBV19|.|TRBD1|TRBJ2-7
TGTGCCAGTAGTCTGACCGGGACAGGGCCTCGCGAGCAGTACTTC
CASSLTGTGPREQYF
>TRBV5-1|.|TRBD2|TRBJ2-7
TGCGCCAGCAGCCTGACTAGCGGGATCGCCTACGAGCAGTACTTC
CASSLTSGIAYEQYF
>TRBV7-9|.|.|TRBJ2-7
TGTGCCAGCAGCTGGGGGGACAACTACGAGCAGTACTTC
CASSWGDNYEQYF
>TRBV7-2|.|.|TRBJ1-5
TGTGCCAGCAGCTTAGTTACAAATCAGCCCCAGCATTTT
CASSLVTNQPQHF
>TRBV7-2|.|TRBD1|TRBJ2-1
TGTGCCAGCAGTTCAGTAGGGACAGGGGGTTTTGAGCAGTTCTTC
CASSSVGTGGFEQFF
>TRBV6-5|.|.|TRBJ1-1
TGTGCCAGCAGCAGATCTGGACTTATGAACACTGAAGCTTTCTTT
CASSRSGLMNTEAFF
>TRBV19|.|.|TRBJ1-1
TGTGCCAGTAGTCTATGGGGTCTCGTGGGCAACACTGAAGCTTTCTTT
CASSLWGLVGNTEAFF
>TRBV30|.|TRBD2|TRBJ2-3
TGTGCCTGCAAGCGGGAGGGGTGGAATACGCAGTATTTT
CACKREGWNTQYF
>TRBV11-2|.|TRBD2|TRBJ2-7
TGTGCCAGCAGTTCGGGGACTAGCGGGAGTTACGAGCAGTACTTC
CASSSGTSGSYEQYF
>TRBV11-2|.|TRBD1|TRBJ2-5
TGTGCCAGCAGCCAGGGGACAGGGAGCCAAGAGACCCAGTACTTC
CASSQGTGSQETQYF
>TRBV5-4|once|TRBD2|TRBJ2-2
TGTGCCAGCAGCTTGGCGGGGGGACACACCGGGGAGCTGTTTTTT
CASSLAGGHTGELFF
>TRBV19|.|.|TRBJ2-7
TGTGCCAGTAGTATATCTGCCGGGGGCTACGAGCAGTACTTC
CASSISAGGYEQYF
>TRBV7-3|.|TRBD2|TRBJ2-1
TGTGCCAGCAGCTCCCTCGGCGCGGGGGGATACAATGAGCAGTTCTTC
CASSSLGAGGYNEQFF
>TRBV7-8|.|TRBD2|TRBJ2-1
TGTGCCAGCAGTCAAACGAGCGGGAGTTACAATGAGCAGTTCTTC
CASSQTSGSYNEQFF
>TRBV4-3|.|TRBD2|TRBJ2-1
TGCGCCAGCAGCTACGCCTTTTCCGGGACTAGCGGGAGAGGGCCCTACAATGAGCAGTTCTTC
CASSYAFSGTSGRGPYNEQFF
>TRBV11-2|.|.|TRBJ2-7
TGTGCCAGCAGCTTAGTAGGGTTATCCTACGAGCAGTACTTC
CASSLVGLSYEQYF
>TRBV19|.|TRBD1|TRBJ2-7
TGTGCCAGCAGCCCCGAGGACAGGATCGTAGGCGAGCAGTACTTC
CASSPEDRIVGEQYF
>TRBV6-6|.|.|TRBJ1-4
TGTGCCATCTCATGGGGGGCCAAAGAAAAACTGTTTTTT
CAISWGAKEKLFF
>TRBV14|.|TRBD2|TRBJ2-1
TGTGCCAGCAGCCCGGGACTAGCGGGCTCCTACAATGAGCAGTTCTTC
CASSPGLAGSYNEQFF
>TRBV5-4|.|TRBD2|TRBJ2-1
TGTGCCAGCAGCTGGACTAGCGCCTACAATGAGCAGTTCTTC
CASSWTSAYNEQFF
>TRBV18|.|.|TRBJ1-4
TGTGCCAGCTCACCGGGACATAATGAAAAACTGTTTTTT
CASSPGHNEKLFF
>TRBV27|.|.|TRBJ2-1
TGTGCCAGCAGTCTAGCGAGCTCCTACAATGAGCAGTTCTTC
CASSLASSYNEQFF
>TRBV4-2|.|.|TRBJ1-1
TGTGCCAGCAGCCAAGAACGGAACACTGAAGCTTTCTTT
CASSQERNTEAFF
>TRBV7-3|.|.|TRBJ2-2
TGTGCCAGCAGCTTAACGTGGCACACCGGGGAGCTGTTTTTT
CASSLTWHTGELFF
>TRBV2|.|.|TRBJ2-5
TGTGCCAGCAGTGAAGCGCGGGAAGGCCAGTACTTC
CASSEAREGQYF
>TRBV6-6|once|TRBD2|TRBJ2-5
TGTGCCAGCAGACTAGCGGGAGAGGAGACCCAGTACTTC
CASRLAGEETQYF
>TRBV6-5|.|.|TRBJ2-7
TGTGCCAGCAGTTACTGGGCAGGGGAAGGCGAGCAGTACTTC
CASSYWAGEGEQYF
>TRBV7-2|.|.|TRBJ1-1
TGTGCCAGCAGCTTAGGGTTTGGCAACACTGAAGCTTTCTTT
CASSLGFGNTEAFF
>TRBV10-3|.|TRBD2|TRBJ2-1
TGTGCCATCAGTGACCCCCTAGCGGGAGACAATGAGCAGTTCTTC
CAISDPLAGDNEQFF
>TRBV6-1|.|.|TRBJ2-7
TGTGCCAGCAGGGGGCGATTCCAGGGCTACGAGCAGTACTTC
CASRGRFQGYEQYF